A single sample gave rise to the 32 T cell receptor beta chains below, sequenced in a study of shared clonotypes between healthy human individuals. Method: immunoSEQ multiplex PCR; TCRdb's copy keeps in-frame clones and lacks some. The data hold around 1.9 million clones, with 90% to 95% observed a single time. The naive CD8 fraction comprised CD45RO-negative cells positively selected for CCR7 and excluded terminally differentiated effector memory CD45RA+ cells. Sequences were obtained from naive CD8+ T cells from PBMCs. The receptors stem from a man younger than 30 in good health. Some clones in this sample may be carry-over from other donors' samples.

The chain has TRBV5-1 and TRBJ2-3; no reliable D call. CDR3 length: 15 amino acids. Germline loops: CDR1 SGHRS, CDR2 YFSETQ. Trimming took off 3 bases at V and 3 bases at J, with 14 bases between the two ends. The CDR3 DNA sequence: TGCGCCAGCAGCTGGGTTGGCACCGTTACAGATACGCAGTATTTT. As protein: CASSWVGTVTDTQYF.

The chain recombines TRBV30 with TRBJ2-3, with a possible D match to TRBD2 (5 bases). The V gene's germline CDR1 is GTSNPN and CDR2 SVGIG (reference sequence). The CDR3 is 16 residues long. Trimming took off 0 bases at V and 5 bases at J, with 18 bases between the two ends. CDR3 DNA sequence: TGTGCCTGGAGTGTACTGGTAGCCGGAGCGGAAGATACGCAGTATTTT. It specifies CAWSVLVAGAEDTQYF.

The chain links TRBV7-6 to TRBJ2-6; D gene ambiguous. The germline gives CDR1 SGHVS, CDR2 FNYEAQ. The CDR3 runs 16 residues. Trimming left V 4 bases short and J 0 bases short, with 10 bases between. The CDR3 DNA is TGTGCCAGCAGCTCGGAACGCAGCTCTGGGGCCAACGTCCTGACTTTC. It is translated as CASSSERSSGANVLTF.

The chain uses TRBV7-8 and TRBJ2-4; TRBD1 aligns across 10 bases. CDR3 size: 15 residues. Per germline, CDR1 SGHVS and CDR2 FQNEAQ. V shed 1 base and J 8 bases; nucleotides not matched to a gene: 5. The CDR3 reads CASSLEDRGAHIQYF. DNA for the CDR3: TGTGCCAGCAGCTTAGAGGACAGGGGGGCGCACATTCAGTACTTC.

This chain uses TRBV27 with TRBJ2-3; a weak D match, TRBD1 (6 bases). The CDR3 has 15 amino acids. Germline V gives CDR1 MNHEY, CDR2 SMNVEV (reference sequence). V lost 2 bases, J lost 4 bases, and 13 bases lay in between. CDR3 residues: CASSLVRGAADTQYF. For the CDR3, the DNA is TGTGCCAGCAGTTTAGTCAGGGGAGCTGCAGATACGCAGTATTTT.

The chain is built from TRBV6-1 and TRBJ1-1; 7 bases line up with TRBD1. The junction had 6 bases not matched to a gene; V was cut back by 7 bases and J by 4 bases. There are 13 residues in the CDR3. Germline CDR1 reads MNHNS; CDR2 reads SASEGT. CDR3 sequence (DNA): TGTGCCAGCAAAGCCAGGGGGGGCACTGAAGCTTTCTTT. Amino acid sequence: CASKARGGTEAFF.

CDR3 sequence (DNA): TGCAGCGCTGGGACAGGGACAACCTACGAGCAGTACTTC. It codes for CSAGTGTTYEQYF. V gene TRBV29-1 combines with J gene TRBJ2-7; 9 bases map to TRBD1. This CDR3 contains 13 residues. In germline, CDR1 is SQVTM, CDR2 ANQGSEA. V lost 7 bases and J lost 2; bases outside the gene matches: 6.

This rearrangement joins TRBV4-2 to TRBJ2-7, with D possibly TRBD2 on 6 matching bases. V lost 1 base and J lost 1, with 14 bases in between. Germline lookup yields CDR1 LGHNA and CDR2 YNFKEQ. CDR3 length: 16 residues. The CDR3 coding sequence is TGTGCCAGCAGCCAAGGGTCTGGGGGAGGTTCCTACGAGCAGTACTTC. It yields the protein CASSQGSGGGSYEQYF.

V usage is TRBV29-1 and J usage is TRBJ2-5; no firm D call. The DNA end favors TRBJ2-7, so the J call may be wrong. The germline CDR1 and CDR2 sequences are SQVTM and ANQGSEA. The CDR3 length is 12 residues. The CDR3 is CSVEAGPYEQYF. CDR3 nucleotides: TGCAGCGTTGAAGCGGGCCCCTACGAGCAGTACTTC.

J is TRBJ1-2 and V is TRBV30; possibly TRBD1 for D (5 bases). From germline, CDR1 is GTSNPN and CDR2 SVGIG (reference sequence). Trimming took off 4 bases at V and 2 bases at J, with 11 bases between the two ends. This CDR3 spans 13 amino acids. In DNA form, the CDR3 reads TGTGCCTGGACGGCGGGGGTAAACTATGGCTACACCTTC. Its protein product is CAWTAGVNYGYTF. The full variable domain, completed using reference TRBV30 and TRBJ1-2, is SQTIHQWPATLVQPVGSPLSLECTVEGTSNPNLYWYRQAAGRGLQLLFYSVGIGQISSEVPQNLSASRPQDRQFILSSKKLLLSDSGFYLCAWTAGVNYGYTFGSGTRLTVV.

The CDR3 region is CAWIKSASRAYEQYF. CDR3 nucleotides: TGTGCCTGGATCAAATCCGCCTCAAGGGCCTACGAGCAGTACTTC. This chain connects TRBV30 to TRBJ2-5; D not resolved. The last part of the DNA fits TRBJ2-7 better; the J call may be wrong. CDR1 GTSNPN and CDR2 SVGIG come from the germline V gene (reference sequence). The CDR3 is 15 amino acids.

J is TRBJ2-7 and V is TRBV5-1; D is undetermined. V was clipped by 2 bases and J by 5 bases, with 11 bases between them. Germline V gene sequence: CDR1 SGHRS, CDR2 YFSETQ. This CDR3 has 13 amino acids. The DNA of the CDR3 is TGCGCCAGCAGCTTCGGGCCCCCCAACGAGCAGTACTTC. It is translated as CASSFGPPNEQYF.

The chain recombines TRBV28 with TRBJ1-1, with D possibly matching TRBD1 (6 bases). Per germline, CDR1 MDHEN and CDR2 SYDVKM. Trimming removed 6 bases from V and 1 base from J, with 9 bases in between. CDR3 length equals 13 residues. For the CDR3, the DNA is TGTGCCAGCAGGGGACAAACGAACACTGAAGCTTTCTTT. Residues: CASRGQTNTEAFF.

This clone has a single count. The CDR3 here is CASGPGTNNEQFF. CDR3 sequence (DNA): TGTGCCAGCGGTCCGGGGACCAACAATGAGCAGTTCTTC. The chain couples TRBV2 to TRBJ2-1; D could derive from TRBD1 or TRBD2 (5 bases each). Germline V gene lookup returns CDR1 SNHLY and CDR2 FYNNEI. This CDR3 comprises 13 residues. The V end was cut by 8 bases, the J end by 5 bases, with 13 bases between.

V and J are TRBV19 and TRBJ2-6; 8 positions agree with TRBD1. The V segment lost 3 bases and the J segment 0 bases; nucleotides outside the gene matches: 7. The CDR3 runs to 18 residues. Germline CDR1 is LNHDA and CDR2 is SQIVND (reference sequence). As DNA, the CDR3 is TGTGCCAGTAGTATCTTGACAGGGGCTATCTCTGGGGCCAACGTCCTGACTTTC. This translates into CASSILTGAISGANVLTF.

The V gene is TRBV28, the J gene TRBJ2-2; 8 bases line up with TRBD2. The CDR3 sequence is 15 residues long. Trimming removed 6 bases from V and 7 bases from J; junction bases left unmatched: 10. The V gene's germline CDR1 is MDHEN and CDR2 SYDVKM. In nucleotides, the CDR3 is TGTGCCAGCAGCCCGGGACTAGGGTTGATCGGGGAGCTGTTTTTT. This sequence encodes CASSPGLGLIGELFF.

V is TRBV7-8 and J is TRBJ1-1, with D maybe TRBD1 (5 bases). Germline V CDR1 and CDR2: SGHVS, FQNEAQ. The CDR3 consists of 13 residues. V shed 5 bases and J shed 2 bases, with 9 bases lying between them. The DNA for the CDR3 is TGTGCCAGCAGCCGCGACAGAAACACTGAAGCTTTCTTT. This gives the protein CASSRDRNTEAFF.

The chain is built from TRBV5-8 and TRBJ1-5; a possible D gene is TRBD1 (5 bases). Germline CDR1 is SGHTS and CDR2 is YDEGEE. This CDR3 has 16 amino acids. V lost 3 bases, J lost 6 bases, and 19 bases lay in between. This CDR3 is CASSWGTAPALQPQHF. The CDR3 DNA is TGTGCCAGCAGCTGGGGGACGGCACCAGCCCTTCAGCCCCAGCATTTT.

The chain combines TRBV15 with TRBJ2-7; D ambiguous. This CDR3 has 15 amino acids. Germline V lookup: CDR1 LNHNV, CDR2 YYDKDF (reference sequence). Trimming left V 0 bases short and J 7 bases short, with 16 bases between. The CDR3 protein is CATSRDGNQHAEQYF. The CDR3 DNA follows: TGTGCCACCAGCAGAGATGGCAATCAACATGCAGAGCAGTACTTC.

The genes are TRBV27 and TRBJ2-7; 14 bases fit TRBD2. The CDR3 is 17 residues long. CDR1 and CDR2 from the germline V gene are MNHEY and SMNVEV (reference sequence). V lost 5 bases and J lost 2; bases outside the gene matches: 8. The CDR3 protein is CASSPRLAGGRTYEQYF. For the CDR3, the DNA is TGTGCCAGCAGTCCGAGACTAGCGGGAGGGAGAACCTACGAGCAGTACTTC.

This rearrangement joins TRBV9 to TRBJ2-1; no clear D. V lost 2 bases, J lost 9 bases, and 12 bases lay in between. Germline loops: CDR1 SGDLS, CDR2 YYNGEE. The CDR3 length is 13 residues. The CDR3 bases are TGTGCCAGCAGCGTGGGTAGCTGGGGTGAGCAGTTCTTC. Translated, it gives CASSVGSWGEQFF.

V is TRBV28 and J is TRBJ2-4; 9 nucleotides align to TRBD2. V trimming: 5 bases; J trimming: 3 bases; junction bases outside the gene matches: 8. Germline-derived CDR1 and CDR2 are MDHEN and SYDVKM. This CDR3 spans 16 amino acids. The chain's CDR3 is CASSHTVLAGKNIQYF. CDR3 nucleotides: TGTGCCAGCAGTCATACAGTACTAGCGGGCAAAAACATTCAGTACTTC.

V is TRBV11-1 and J is TRBJ2-2, with TRBD2 as a possible D gene (6 bases). CDR3 length equals 15 residues. Trimming shortened V by 5 bases and J by 1 base, and 11 bases separated the two germline ends. CDR1 and CDR2 (germline): SGHAT, FQDESV (reference sequence). The DNA of the CDR3 is TGTGCCAGCAGCACACCTAGCGAGAACACCGGGGAGCTGTTTTTT. The encoded protein is CASSTPSENTGELFF. The complete variable domain, with remaining parts taken from reference TRBV11-1 and TRBJ2-2, reads EAEVAQSPRYKITEKSQAVAFWCDPISGHATLYWYRQILGQGPELLVQFQDESVVDDSQLPKDRFSAERLKGVDSTLKIQPAELGDSAMYLCASSTPSENTGELFFGEGSRLTVL.

In nucleotides, the CDR3 is TGTGCCACCAGCAGACTAACCGGGACAGGGAACGATACGCAGTATTTT. Protein sequence: CATSRLTGTGNDTQYF. This rearrangement joins TRBV15 to TRBJ2-3, with 9 nucleotides matching TRBD1. The CDR3 is 16 residues long. Looked up from germline, CDR1 is LNHNV and CDR2 is YYDKDF (reference sequence). After removal of 2 bases from V and 6 bases from J, the junction contained 9 bases not matched to a gene.

This clone was counted between two and nine times. V gene TRBV4-1 combines with J gene TRBJ2-2; possible D gene TRBD1, 6 bases. Trimming shortened V by 1 base and J by 7 bases, and 22 bases separated the two germline ends. In germline, CDR1 is MGHRA, CDR2 YSYEKL. This CDR3 is built from 18 residues. The CDR3 DNA follows: TGCGCCAGCAGCCAAGGCCCGTGGGGCAGGGGCCAGGTCGGGGAGCTGTTTTTT. Translated, it gives CASSQGPWGRGQVGELFF.

The chain is built from TRBV27 and TRBJ1-1, with D maybe TRBD1 (5 bases). The V end lost 5 bases, the J end lost 7 bases, and 14 bases lay between the germline ends. This CDR3 is built from 13 residues. Germline assignment: CDR1 MNHEY and CDR2 SMNVEV (reference sequence). The CDR3, as DNA: TGTGCCAGCAGTCCCCAGGGCTACTATGAAGCTTTCTTT. Translated, it gives CASSPQGYYEAFF.

As concerns this clone: Other DNA sequences in the same sample also yield this CDR3. The rearrangement uses TRBV27 and TRBJ2-6; D call uncertain. The ends were cut back, 2 bases at V and 4 bases at J, with 3 bases in the middle. The CDR3 contains 13 residues. Per germline, CDR1 MNHEY and CDR2 SMNVEV (reference sequence). CDR3 protein: CASSLGGANVLTF. The CDR3 DNA reads as TGTGCCAGCAGTTTAGGGGGGGCCAACGTCCTGACTTTC.

This chain joins TRBV7-8 and TRBJ1-1; D is ambiguous. Trimming removed 6 bases at V and 6 bases at J, with 11 bases between. The CDR3 contains 12 residues. CDR1 is SGHVS and CDR2 is FQNEAQ in the germline V gene. CDR3 bases: TGTGCCAGCAGACCCCGGATGCCTGAAGCTTTCTTT. Its translation: CASRPRMPEAFF.

The chain carries TRBV28 and TRBJ2-1, with 8 bases lining up with TRBD2. V shed 4 bases and J 7 bases; nucleotides not matched to a gene: 12. The CDR3 spans 16 residues. The germline gives CDR1 MDHEN, CDR2 SYDVKM. The DNA of the CDR3 is TGTGCCAGCAGTTCCCCGATTAGCGGGAACTGGAATGAGCAGTTCTTC. Encoded protein: CASSSPISGNWNEQFF.

This clone appeared a single time. The rearrangement joins TRBV6-5 to TRBJ2-3; maybe TRBD1 (5 bases). Trimming cost V 0 bases and J 0 bases, with 10 bases left between them. CDR3 length: 16 amino acids. The germline gives CDR1 MNHEY, CDR2 SVGAGI. The chain's CDR3 is CASSYSFGASTDTQYF. CDR3 coding DNA: TGTGCCAGCAGTTACTCGTTTGGGGCTAGCACAGATACGCAGTATTTT.

Of note for this clone: This CDR3 is also generated by other DNA sequences in the sample. CDR3 amino acids: CASSSGPPYEQYF. The CDR3 region has the DNA TGTGCCAGCAGTAGCGGACCCCCCTACGAGCAGTACTTC. This sequence joins TRBV7-2 and TRBJ2-7; D might be TRBD2 (6 bases). Trimming cost V 6 bases and J 2 bases, with 11 bases left between them. The CDR3 length is 13 residues. The germline gives CDR1 SGHTA, CDR2 FQGNSA. The complete variable domain, with remaining parts taken from reference TRBV7-2 and TRBJ2-7, reads GAGVSQSPSNKVTEKGKDVELRCDPISGHTALYWYRQSLGQGLEFLIYFQGNSAPDKSGLPSDRFSAERTGGSVSTLTIQRTQQEDSAVYLCASSSGPPYEQYFGPGTRLTVT.

The chain combines TRBV7-6 with TRBJ2-7; D may be TRBD1 or TRBD2 (5 bases each). Germline CDR1 and CDR2: SGHVS and FNYEAQ. The CDR3 has 15 amino acids. V was shortened by 5 bases and J by 2 bases, with 16 bases between the two germline ends. Here the CDR3 reads CASSPILGPTYEQYF. CDR3 nucleotides: TGTGCCAGCAGCCCAATACTGGGACCTACCTACGAGCAGTACTTC.